The present TCR beta chain was sequenced within a study of memory CD4+ T cells and cytomegalovirus serostatus. About the research overall: Healthy Belgian adult donors included about nine CMV-positive and some 23 CMV-negative people.

The CDR3 has 15 residues. Trimming at V came to 4 bases and at J to 5 bases, leaving 9 bases not matched to a gene. Germline V gene sequence: CDR1 SGHVS, CDR2 FQNEAQ. As to this clone: The antigen is undetermined.

Single viable CD3+CD4+CD8-CD45RO+ cells were sorted as the memory CD4+ T cells. TCRdb's table, derived via immunoSEQ multiplex PCR, lists solely in-frame clones and lacks some. Of tens of thousands of clones listed, 82% are singletons. The study, taken as a whole, reports: The CMV-associated TCR signature appears largely within the CD4+ memory repertoire. Median bootstrapped AUC for CMV status was around 0.95 originally, 0.9 to 0.93 US-trained. About two fifths of the roughly 150 known CMV-associated TCRbeta sequences appeared in CD4+ memory.

The sequenced sample was memory CD4+ T cells from blood. This TCR derives from an adult in good health and CMV-seronegative. V usage is TRBV7-8 and J usage is TRBJ2-5; TRBD1 matches at 8 bases. The CDR3 loop is CASSYLGQGGETQYF. The CDR3 bases are TGTGCCAGCAGCTATCTAGGACAGGGTGGGGAGACCCAGTACTTC.